What follows is one TCR beta chain and its context. This clone's antigen is unknown. Base qualities are not provided; no much larger clone lies one nucleotide away. This sample is part of a study of human T cells and chemical hapten exposure listed by TCRdb under 2021. General notes on the study: For sensitization, 2% DPC in acetone was applied to an approximately 2 cm by approximately 2 cm area of upper inner arm skin. Throughout the roughly 26-week study period, patients were also given weekly therapeutic DPC doses on the scalp. Patch testing was done on the upper back using Finn chambers containing 0.01% DPC, and results were scored after 6 days according to International Contact Dermatitis Research Group standards. The mostly female patient cohort included alopecia areata with under or over 50% scalp involvement, alopecia totalis and alopecia universalis. Libraries were pooled for sequencing, and variation in per-sample TCR yields was attributed mainly to small differences in library volumes within the pool. The study tracked peripheral blood TCR repertoire changes in vivo during primary and secondary sensitization to the hapten diphenylcyclopropenone (DPC) in alopecia patients. Blood samples were taken from patients before sensitization (week 0) and at 2, 6 and about 24 weeks after DPC sensitization. About 29 alopecia patients gave blood for TCR sequencing at one to four time points (pre-sensitization, 2, 6 and 24 weeks).

The trim is 0 bases for V and 8 bases for J, with a gap of 17 bases between the germline ends. The CDR3 spans 15 residues, from the cysteine through the phenylalanine. Just the 45-base CDR3 DNA is kept, in frame starting at base 1. As encoded in the germline V gene, CDR1 is SGHRS while CDR2 is YFSETQ. The sample's time point label, in plain terms: patch test 1, 2 weeks after DPC sensitization. Per the publication, the treatment or condition label means: therapeutic diphenylcyclopropenone sensitization with weekly scalp DPC. At every patch-test visit, the blood draw took place before the patch test was put on. Eligible patients were aged 18 to 70, diagnosed with alopecia, deemed suitable for DPC therapy, and excluded if pregnant. Total RNA was isolated from unfractionated whole blood collected in Tempus Blood RNA tubes. Libraries came from RACE. Sequencer: NextSeq 500. Library preparation attached unique molecular identifiers to individual cDNA molecules for quantitative, reproducible TCR counting. Both TCR alpha and TCR beta chains were sequenced from each blood RNA sample. As for the authors' bioinformatics: A median of around 100,000 TCRs per sample was observed, with a range of about 23,224 to 750,000. The Decombinator software suite was used to annotate the V, J and CDR3 of the TCR reads. For the PS versus PT1 abundance plots, all samples were subsampled to the same number of TCRs (28,000). Expanded TCRs were defined as absent before sensitization and observed at least eight times at the 2-week time point. The public reads were reprocessed in TCRdb via fastp at Q25 and MiXCR, keeping in-frame beta chains. Every distinct CDR3 protein forms one entry, paired with its most common genes and DNA. TCRdb, rather than the study authors, made the V and J calls. The sample records about 120,000 distinct CDR3 sequences, approximately 14% of which are singletons. 0.9% to 0.95% of the sample comes from the top ten.

Overall results and qualifications from the work: Alopecia, a presumed autoimmune disease, was present in all patients, so the immune response of the patients might differ from that of healthy individuals. Patch test score was positively correlated with the number of PT1 expanded TCRs, with significance at thresholds 8, 16 and 32 but not at 4. Repeated subsampling changed both the strength of the expansion versus patch-test correlation and the threshold at which the correlation became significant. Significantly more large CDR3 similarity clusters were formed by expanded TCRs than by pre-sensitization or healthy control sets, consistent with antigen-driven responses. DPC sensitization did not change how many TCRs were above 1 in 1000 frequency, and no evidence was found of alterations in global repertoire structure.

Sample: whole blood, taken in connection with sensitization to the hapten diphenylcyclopropenone (DPC). The TCR originated in a man aged 18 to 29 with alopecia areata. Some clones in this sample may be carry-over from other donors' samples. The chain is encoded by TRBV5-1 joined to TRBJ1-2; the D gene is not confidently resolved. CDR3 region: CASSLGSGGEGGYTF. The DNA is as follows: TGCGCCAGCAGCTTGGGATCCGGCGGGGAAGGCGGCTACACCTTC. With the portions outside the CDR3 filled from the reference TRBV5-1 and TRBJ1-2 genes, the complete variable region becomes KAGVTQTPRYLIKTRGQQVTLSCSPISGHRSVSWYQQTPGQGLQFLFEYFSETQRNKGNFPGRFSGRQFSNSRSEMNVSTLELGDSALYLCASSLGSGGEGGYTFGSGTRLTVV.